The source of this T cell receptor (beta chain) is a study of regulatory T cells in long-lasting Graves disease. Turning to the study itself: Less than 3 months of antithyroid drugs had been taken by newly diagnosed Graves' patients. Regarding the study as a whole: The researchers studied only peripheral blood, not thyroid tissue. Compared with new cases, persistent Graves' patients showed reduced TCR diversity.

In the case of this clonotype: No antigen is known for it.

V lost 1 base to trimming and J lost 7 bases, with 8 bases between them. Germline V lookup: CDR1 SGHTA, CDR2 FQGNSA. This CDR3 region has 12 residues. To make TCR beta libraries, researchers used iRepertoire HTBI primers and Arm-PCR of CDR3 regions. TCRdb re-called the multiplex PCR reads with MiXCR, one entry per CDR3 protein. The sample carries about half a million distinct CDR3 sequences, around 12% recorded once. This sample's time point: newly diagnosed GD, antithyroid drugs for less than 3 months. TCR sequences were obtained from RNA taken from PBMCs. This sample also appeared in a second study, on T cells in Graves' hyperthyroidism and ophthalmopathy. That study adds: Most clonotypes that expanded in the thyroid above 0.001 also showed up in blood.

The chain uses TRBV7-2 and TRBJ2-7, with a weak D call TRBD1 (5 bases). The receptor comes from a woman in her 30s with Graves disease. The sample here was peripheral blood mononuclear cells (PBMCs), taken at new diagnosis, from a patient treated with antithyroid drugs. CDR3 coding DNA: TGTGCCAGCAGCTTAGGCAGACAGGAGCAGTACTTC. It specifies CASSLGRQEQYF. Drawing the rest from reference TRBV7-2 and TRBJ2-7, the complete variable domain is GAGVSQSPSNKVTEKGKDVELRCDPISGHTALYWYRQSLGQGLEFLIYFQGNSAPDKSGLPSDRFSAERTGGSVSTLTIQRTQQEDSAVYLCASSLGRQEQYFGPGTRLTVT.